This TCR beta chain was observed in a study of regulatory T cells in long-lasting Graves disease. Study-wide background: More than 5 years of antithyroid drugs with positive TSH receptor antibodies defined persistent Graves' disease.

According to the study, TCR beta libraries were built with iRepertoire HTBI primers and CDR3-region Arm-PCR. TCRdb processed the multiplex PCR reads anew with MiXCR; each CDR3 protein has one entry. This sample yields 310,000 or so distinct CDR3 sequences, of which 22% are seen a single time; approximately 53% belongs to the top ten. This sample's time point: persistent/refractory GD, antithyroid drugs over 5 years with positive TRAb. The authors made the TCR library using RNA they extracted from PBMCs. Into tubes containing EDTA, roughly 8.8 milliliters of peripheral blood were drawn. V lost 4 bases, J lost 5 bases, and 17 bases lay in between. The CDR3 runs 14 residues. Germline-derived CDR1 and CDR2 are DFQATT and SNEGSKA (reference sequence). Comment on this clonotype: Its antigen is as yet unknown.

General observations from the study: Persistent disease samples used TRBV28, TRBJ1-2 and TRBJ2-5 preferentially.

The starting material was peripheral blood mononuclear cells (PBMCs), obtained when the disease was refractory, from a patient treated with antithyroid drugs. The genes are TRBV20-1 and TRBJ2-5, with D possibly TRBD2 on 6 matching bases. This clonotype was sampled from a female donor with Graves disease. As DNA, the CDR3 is TGCAGTGCTACCTGGGTCCCCGGAGGGGAGACCCAGTACTTC. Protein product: CSATWVPGGETQYF.